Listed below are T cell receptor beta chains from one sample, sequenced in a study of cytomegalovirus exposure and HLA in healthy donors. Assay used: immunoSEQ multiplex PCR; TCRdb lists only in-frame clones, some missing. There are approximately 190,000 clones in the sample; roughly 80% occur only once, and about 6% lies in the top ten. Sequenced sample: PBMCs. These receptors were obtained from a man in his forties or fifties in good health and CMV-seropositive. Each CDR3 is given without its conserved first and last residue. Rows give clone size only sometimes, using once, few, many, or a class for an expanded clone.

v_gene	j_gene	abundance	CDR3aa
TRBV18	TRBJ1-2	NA	ASSPTGQGSGYT
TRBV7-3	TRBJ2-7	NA	ASSQGGGEQY
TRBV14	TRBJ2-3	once	ASSQDPRRGAPDTQY
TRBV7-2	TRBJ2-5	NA	ASSQDRGREETQY
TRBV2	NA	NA	ASSTSSYEQY
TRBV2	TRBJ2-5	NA	ASSGGSYQETQY
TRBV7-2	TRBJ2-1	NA	ASSSYRDREFGEQF
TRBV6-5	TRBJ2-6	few	ASSYSPSGANVLT
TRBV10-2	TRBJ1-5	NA	ASRTPNQPQH
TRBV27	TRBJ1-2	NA	ASRGDRRGYT
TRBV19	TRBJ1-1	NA	ASSSGRGTEAF
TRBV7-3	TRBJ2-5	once	ASSLLAGGQETQY
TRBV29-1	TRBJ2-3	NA	SIRGTSGGRDTQY
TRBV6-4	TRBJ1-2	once	ASSDVWDRGRGGYT
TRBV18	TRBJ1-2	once	ASFRDSYGYT
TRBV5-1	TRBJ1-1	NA	ASSLVAWDGGTEAF
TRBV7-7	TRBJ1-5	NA	ASSSGANQPQH
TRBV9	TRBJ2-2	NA	ASSVAGGTGELF
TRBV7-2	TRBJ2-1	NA	ASSPSQGIPAYNEQF
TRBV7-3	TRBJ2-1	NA	ASSLFAGGHYNEQF
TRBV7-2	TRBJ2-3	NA	ASSRGGIGTDTQY
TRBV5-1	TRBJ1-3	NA	ASTQDRGPGNTIY
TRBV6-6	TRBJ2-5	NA	ASSDTGTATQY
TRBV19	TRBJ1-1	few	ASIGPGMNTEAF
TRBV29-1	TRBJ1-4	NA	SVEAVGGRGATNEKLF
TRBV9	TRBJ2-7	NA	ASSQGEGDSYEQY
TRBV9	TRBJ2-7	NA	ASSVVAGEGEQY
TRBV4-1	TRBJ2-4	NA	ASSRTLAFDIQY
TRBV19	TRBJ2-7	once	ASSPTRTFTYEQY
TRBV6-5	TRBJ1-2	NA	ASSPSGGYGYT
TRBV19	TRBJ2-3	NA	ASRQGVADTQY
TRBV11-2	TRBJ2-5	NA	ASSLDRRETQY
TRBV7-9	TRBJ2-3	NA	ASPRDYPRDTQY
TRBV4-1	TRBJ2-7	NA	AGSAPGTIRYEQY
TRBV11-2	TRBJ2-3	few	ASSLRGGSTDTQY
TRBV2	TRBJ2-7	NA	ASTPGLSYEQY
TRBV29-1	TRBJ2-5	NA	SADQGWETQY
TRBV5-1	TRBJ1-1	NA	ASSLGQGAEAF
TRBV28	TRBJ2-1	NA	ASGGGPNEQF
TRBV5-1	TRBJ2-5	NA	ASSLLGGGLETQY
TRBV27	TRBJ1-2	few	ASSLDRGYGYT
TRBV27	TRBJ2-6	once	ASSFNQGLSRVGANVLT
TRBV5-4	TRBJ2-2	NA	ASSLGGQVNTGELF
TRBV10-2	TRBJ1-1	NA	ASSEGADLEAF
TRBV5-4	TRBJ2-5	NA	ASSLSLAGQETQY
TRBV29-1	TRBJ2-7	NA	SVDTPIGQGADEQY
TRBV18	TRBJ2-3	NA	ASSPTGSTDTQY